The rows below give T cell receptor beta chains drawn from one sample of a study of cytomegalovirus exposure and HLA in healthy donors. Only in-frame clones appear in the TCRdb table, and some are missing; sequencing was by immunoSEQ multiplex PCR. The repertoire holds around 150,000 clones, 77% seen once, with about 7.4% in the top ten. The specimen sequenced was PBMCs. The source is a male donor in good health and CMV-seropositive. CDR3s include the opening cysteine and the closing phenylalanine or tryptophan. Fields, in order: J gene, clone size, D gene, V gene, CDR3 DNA, CDR3 protein. The D gene is left open where the match is weak. Not all rows give a size; the values are once, few, many and, for expanded clones, a class.

TRBJ2-7	once	TRBD2	TRBV7-2	TGTGCCAGCAGCCCTGGGGGGAGGGGCGAGCAGTACTTC	CASSPGGRGEQYF
TRBJ1-2	NA	TRBD1	TRBV9	TGTGCCAGCAGCGTTCGGACAGGATATGGCTACACCTTC	CASSVRTGYGYTF
TRBJ1-2	NA	NA	TRBV14	TGTGCCAGCGGCCGAACCGGCTATGGCTACACCTTC	CASGRTGYGYTF
TRBJ1-1	NA	TRBD1	TRBV7-9	TGTTCCAGCAGCTTAAGGGGGCACGAAAGCGCTGAAGCTTTCTTT	CSSSLRGHESAEAFF
TRBJ2-3	NA	TRBD2	TRBV10-1	TGCGCCAGCAGCCAGGGTAGCGGGGGCCGAGATACGCAGTATTTT	CASSQGSGGRDTQYF
TRBJ1-2	NA	NA	TRBV9	TGTGCCAGCTCCCGCCTCGAGGGTCCATCATCCGGCTACACCTTC	CASSRLEGPSSGYTF
TRBJ1-1	NA	NA	TRBV7-7	TGTGCTAGCAGCTTAAACAAGAACACTGAAGCTTTCTTT	CASSLNKNTEAFF
TRBJ1-5	NA	TRBD1	TRBV5-5	TGTGCCAGCAGCTGGACGGGGACAGGGCTTAGCAATCAGCCCCAGCATTTT	CASSWTGTGLSNQPQHF
TRBJ2-3	once	TRBD2	TRBV2	TGTGCCAGCAGTCGGGGGGTCACAGATACGCAGTATTTT	CASSRGVTDTQYF
TRBJ2-2	NA	NA	TRBV29-1	TGCAGCGTTGGGCAACCCGGGGAGCTGTTTTTT	CSVGQPGELFF
TRBJ1-5	NA	NA	TRBV30	TGTGCCTGGAGTGTAGAGCGTCAGCCCCAGCATTTT	CAWSVERQPQHF
TRBJ2-1	NA	TRBD1	TRBV18	TGTGCCAGCTCACGCAGGGACAGCACTAAATTAGGCTACAATGAGCAGTTCTTC	CASSRRDSTKLGYNEQFF
TRBJ1-1	NA	NA	TRBV6-6	TGTGCCAGCAGTTACTCGGATGGAGTAACTGAAGCTTTCTTT	CASSYSDGVTEAFF
TRBJ2-7	NA	NA	TRBV6-5	TGTGCCAGCAGTTCACCACGCCGGGACACCACCTACGAGCAGTACTTC	CASSSPRRDTTYEQYF
TRBJ1-2	NA	NA	TRBV30	TGTGCCTGGATCGGGGGGCTAATCTCCTATGGCTACACCTTC	CAWIGGLISYGYTF
TRBJ1-4	NA	NA	TRBV9	TGTGCCAGCAGCCCAGCAACAGGGATTAATGAAAAACTGTTTTTT	CASSPATGINEKLFF
TRBJ1-1	NA	NA	TRBV6-4	TGTGCCAGCAGGAAATCAGACACTGAAGCTTTCTTT	CASRKSDTEAFF
TRBJ1-1	once	TRBD1	TRBV19	TGTGCCAGTAGTTTCGGGACAGGAGGAGAAGCTTTCTTT	CASSFGTGGEAFF
TRBJ2-5	NA	NA	TRBV6-1	TGTGCCAGCAGTGAAGACAGGGTACAAGAGACCCAGTACTTC	CASSEDRVQETQYF
TRBJ1-2	few	TRBD1	TRBV2	TGTGCCAGCAGTGAAGGGGGACAGGTTTTTTATGGCTACACCTTC	CASSEGGQVFYGYTF
TRBJ1-1	NA	NA	TRBV4-2	TGTGCCAGCAGCCAACCTCAGGAGCGGGTGAACACTGAAGCTTTCTTT	CASSQPQERVNTEAFF
TRBJ1-2	NA	TRBD1	TRBV13	TGTGCCAGCAGCTTAGGCTCAGGGGGGCATGGCTACACCTTC	CASSLGSGGHGYTF
TRBJ2-5	NA	TRBD1	TRBV28	TGTGCCAGCAGTCCCTCAGGGGGTGAGACCCAGTACTTC	CASSPSGGETQYF
TRBJ2-3	NA	NA	TRBV2	TGTGCCAGCAGTGGGACAGGGGTAGCGGGGGGTAACACAGATACGCAGTATTTT	CASSGTGVAGGNTDTQYF
TRBJ2-1	NA	NA	TRBV7-9	TGTGCCAGCACCTCAGGGTGGTTTGGCTATGAGCAGTTCTTC	CASTSGWFGYEQFF
TRBJ1-2	few	TRBD1	TRBV5-1	TGCGCCAGCAGCTGGACAGGGGGGGATAACTATGGCTACACCTTC	CASSWTGGDNYGYTF
TRBJ2-7	NA	TRBD1	TRBV18	TGTGCCAGCTCACCAGGGGTCAAACAGGGGCCCGAGCAGTACTTC	CASSPGVKQGPEQYF
TRBJ1-6	NA	TRBD1	TRBV5-6	TGTGCCAGCAGCTTGGGAGCAGGGGGCTATGCATCACCCCTCCACTTT	CASSLGAGGYASPLHF
TRBJ2-7	NA	TRBD2	TRBV9	TGTGCCAGCAGCGCAGAGCGGGGGGGGGTCTACGAGCAGTACTTC	CASSAERGGVYEQYF
TRBJ2-7	NA	NA	TRBV6-5	TGTGCCAGCAGTTACTCCCCCTCAGGGCCCTACGAGCAGTACTTC	CASSYSPSGPYEQYF
TRBJ2-1	once	NA	TRBV18	TGTGCCAGCTCTACGTCCTCGGGGTCGATAATTGAGCAGTTCTTC	CASSTSSGSIIEQFF
TRBJ1-4	NA	NA	TRBV19	TGTGCCAGTACTACCGGGAGAGGCGAAAAACTGTTTTTT	CASTTGRGEKLFF
TRBJ2-7	NA	NA	TRBV7-2	TGTGCCAGCAGCCTAAGGAGGGTCAGGACCTACGAGCAGTACTTC	CASSLRRVRTYEQYF
TRBJ2-2	NA	NA	TRBV18	TGTGCCAGCTCACCGGGGCAGCCCGCGAACACCGGGGAGCTGTTTTTT	CASSPGQPANTGELFF
TRBJ2-7	NA	TRBD1	TRBV19	TGTGCCAGTAGTATTGTTGGGACAGGGGACTACGAGCAGTACTTC	CASSIVGTGDYEQYF
TRBJ1-6	NA	NA	TRBV4-3	TGCGCCAGCAGCCCCGACAATCTGGATTCACCCCTCCACTTT	CASSPDNLDSPLHF
TRBJ1-1	few	NA	TRBV6-1	TGTGCCAGCAGTGAAGAAACAGGGACCGCGGCTGAAGCTTTCTTT	CASSEETGTAAEAFF
TRBJ1-1	once	NA	TRBV11-2	TGTGCCAGCAGGGGCTACAGGGTACAGGCTTTCTTT	CASRGYRVQAFF
TRBJ2-5	NA	TRBD2	TRBV4-2	TGTGCCAGCAGCCTTACCCCCGGGACTATAACCGGGACCCAGTACTTC	CASSLTPGTITGTQYF
TRBJ2-7	NA	NA	TRBV11-2	TGTGCCAGCAGCTTAGAATTCGCGCCTAGCGAGCAGTACTTC	CASSLEFAPSEQYF
TRBJ2-7	NA	TRBD1	TRBV11-1	TGTGCCAGCAGCCCTAGGGACAGGGGGCTATACGAGCAGTACTTC	CASSPRDRGLYEQYF
TRBJ2-7	NA	NA	TRBV5-4	TGTGCCGGCAGCTTGGTTACAGGGCAAACCTACGAGCAGTACTTC	CAGSLVTGQTYEQYF
TRBJ1-1	few	NA	TRBV2	TGTGCCAGCAGTGAAGGAACCGGGTTGAACACTGAAGCTTTCTTT	CASSEGTGLNTEAFF
TRBJ1-3	NA	NA	TRBV11-2	TGTGCCAGCTCCCGGGTGGGGAGAACCTCTGGAAACACCATATATTTT	CASSRVGRTSGNTIYF
TRBJ2-3	NA	NA	TRBV6-1	TGTGCCAGCAGTGAAGGCTGGGGGCGGAGAGATACGCAGTATTTT	CASSEGWGRRDTQYF
TRBJ1-1	NA	NA	TRBV6-6	TGTGCCAGCAGTTCCGGACTGATGAACACTGAAGCTTTCTTT	CASSSGLMNTEAFF